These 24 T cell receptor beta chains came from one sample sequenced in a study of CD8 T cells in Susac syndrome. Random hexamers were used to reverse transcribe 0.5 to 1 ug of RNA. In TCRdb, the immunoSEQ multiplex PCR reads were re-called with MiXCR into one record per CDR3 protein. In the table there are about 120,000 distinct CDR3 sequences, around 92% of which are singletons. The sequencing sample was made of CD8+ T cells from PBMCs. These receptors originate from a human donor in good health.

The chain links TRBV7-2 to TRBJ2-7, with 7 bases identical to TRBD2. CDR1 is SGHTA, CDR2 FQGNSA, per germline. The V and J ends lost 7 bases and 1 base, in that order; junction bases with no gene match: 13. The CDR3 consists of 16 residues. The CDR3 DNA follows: TGTGCCAGCAAACCCACGGGAGGTCTAGGGTCCTACGAGCAGTACTTC. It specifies CASKPTGGLGSYEQYF.

The CDR3 reads CASSIEGGIAKNIQYF. For the CDR3, the DNA is TGTGCCAGTAGTATAGAGGGGGGGATAGCCAAAAACATTCAGTACTTC. The chain is built from TRBV19 and TRBJ2-4; 7 bases line up with TRBD2. In germline, CDR1 is LNHDA, CDR2 SQIVND (reference sequence). Trimming removed 0 bases from V and 0 bases from J; junction bases left unmatched: 2. The CDR3 spans 16 residues.

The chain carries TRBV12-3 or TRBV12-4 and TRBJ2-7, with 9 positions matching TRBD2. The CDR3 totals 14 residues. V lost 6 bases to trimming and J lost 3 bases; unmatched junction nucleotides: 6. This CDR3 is CASRPGTSSYEQYF. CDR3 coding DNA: TGTGCCAGCAGACCCGGGACTAGCAGCTACGAGCAGTACTTC.

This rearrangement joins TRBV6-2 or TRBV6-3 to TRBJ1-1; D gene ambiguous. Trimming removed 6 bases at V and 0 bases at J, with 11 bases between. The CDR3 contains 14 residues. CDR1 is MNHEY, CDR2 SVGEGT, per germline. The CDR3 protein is CASSYSDLNTEAFF. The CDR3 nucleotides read TGTGCCAGCAGCTACAGTGATCTGAACACTGAAGCTTTCTTT.

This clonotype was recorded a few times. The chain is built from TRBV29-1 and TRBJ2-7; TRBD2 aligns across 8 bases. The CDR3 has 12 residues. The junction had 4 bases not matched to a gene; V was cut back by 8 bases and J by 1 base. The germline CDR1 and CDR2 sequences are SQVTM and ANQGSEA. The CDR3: CSTSSGSYEQYF. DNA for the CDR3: TGCAGCACCTCTAGCGGGTCCTACGAGCAGTACTTC.

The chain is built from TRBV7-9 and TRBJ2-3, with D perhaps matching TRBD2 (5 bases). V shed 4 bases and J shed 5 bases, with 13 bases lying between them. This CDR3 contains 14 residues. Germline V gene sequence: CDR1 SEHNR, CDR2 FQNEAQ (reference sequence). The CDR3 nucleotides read TGTGCCAGCAGCTCCGGACTGTACGAAGATACGCAGTATTTT. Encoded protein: CASSSGLYEDTQYF. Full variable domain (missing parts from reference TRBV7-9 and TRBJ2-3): DTGVSQNPRHKITKRGQNVTFRCDPISEHNRLYWYRQTLGQGPEFLTYFQNEAQLEKSRLLSDRFSAERPKGSFSTLEIQRTEQGDSAMYLCASSSGLYEDTQYFGPGTRLTVL.

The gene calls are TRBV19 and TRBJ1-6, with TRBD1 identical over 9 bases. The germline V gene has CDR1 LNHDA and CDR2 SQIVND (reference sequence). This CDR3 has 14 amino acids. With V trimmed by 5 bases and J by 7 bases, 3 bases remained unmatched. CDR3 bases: TGTGCCAGTAGTCCGACAGGGGGAAATTCACCCCTCCACTTT. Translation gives CASSPTGGNSPLHF.

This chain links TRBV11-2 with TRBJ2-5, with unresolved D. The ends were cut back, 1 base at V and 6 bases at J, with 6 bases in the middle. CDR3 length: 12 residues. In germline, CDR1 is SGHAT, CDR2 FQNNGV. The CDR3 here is CASSLGTQTQYF. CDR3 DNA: TGTGCCAGCAGCTTAGGGACCCAGACCCAGTACTTC. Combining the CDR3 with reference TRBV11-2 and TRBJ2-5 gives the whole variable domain EAGVAQSPRYKIIEKRQSVAFWCNPISGHATLYWYQQILGQGPKLLIQFQNNGVVDDSQLPKDRFSAERLKGVDSTLKIQPAKLEDSAVYLCASSLGTQTQYFGPGTRLLVL.

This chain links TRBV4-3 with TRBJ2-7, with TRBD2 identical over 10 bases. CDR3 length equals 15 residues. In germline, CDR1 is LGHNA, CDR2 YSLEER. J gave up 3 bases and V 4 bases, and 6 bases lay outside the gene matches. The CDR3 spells CASSLQTSGHYEQYF. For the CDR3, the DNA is TGCGCCAGCAGCCTGCAGACTAGCGGGCACTACGAGCAGTACTTC.

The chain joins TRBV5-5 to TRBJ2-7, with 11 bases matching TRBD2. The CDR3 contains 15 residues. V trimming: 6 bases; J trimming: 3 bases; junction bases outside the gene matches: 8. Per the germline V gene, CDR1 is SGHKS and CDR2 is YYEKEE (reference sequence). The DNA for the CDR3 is TGTGCCAGCATCGCCGGGACTAGCGGTTTCTACGAGCAGTACTTC. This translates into CASIAGTSGFYEQYF.

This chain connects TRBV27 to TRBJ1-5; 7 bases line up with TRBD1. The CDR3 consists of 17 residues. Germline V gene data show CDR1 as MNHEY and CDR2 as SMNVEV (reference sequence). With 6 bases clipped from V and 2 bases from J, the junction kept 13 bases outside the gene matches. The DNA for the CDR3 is TGTGCCAGCAGCCTTGGTGGTGGCAGGGGGGGCAATCAGCCCCAGCATTTT. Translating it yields CASSLGGGRGGNQPQHF.

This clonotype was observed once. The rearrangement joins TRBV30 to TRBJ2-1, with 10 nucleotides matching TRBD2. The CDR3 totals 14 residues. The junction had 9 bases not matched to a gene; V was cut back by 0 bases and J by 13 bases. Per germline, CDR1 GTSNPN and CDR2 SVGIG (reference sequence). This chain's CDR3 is CAWSVGLAGEEQFF. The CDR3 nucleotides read TGTGCCTGGAGTGTAGGGCTAGCGGGAGAGGAACAGTTCTTC.

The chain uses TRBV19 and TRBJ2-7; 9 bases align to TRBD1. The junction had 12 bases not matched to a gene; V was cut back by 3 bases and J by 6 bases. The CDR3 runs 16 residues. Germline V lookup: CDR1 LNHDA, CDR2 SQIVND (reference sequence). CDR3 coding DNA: TGTGCCAGTAGTATTGGGGGGACAGGGCCCGGCGTCGAGCAGTACTTC. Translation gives CASSIGGTGPGVEQYF.

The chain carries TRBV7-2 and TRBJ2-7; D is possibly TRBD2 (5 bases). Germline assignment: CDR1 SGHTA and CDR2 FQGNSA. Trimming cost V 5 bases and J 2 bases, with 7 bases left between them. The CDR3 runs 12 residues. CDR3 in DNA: TGTGCCAGCAGCCAGGAGGCCTACGAGCAGTACTTC. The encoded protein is CASSQEAYEQYF.

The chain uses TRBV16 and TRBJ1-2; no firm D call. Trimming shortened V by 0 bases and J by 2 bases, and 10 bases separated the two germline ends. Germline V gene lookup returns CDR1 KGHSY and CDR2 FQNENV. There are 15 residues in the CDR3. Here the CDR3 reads CASSQSKGMNYGYTF. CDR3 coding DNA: TGTGCCAGCAGCCAATCAAAAGGGATGAACTATGGCTACACCTTC. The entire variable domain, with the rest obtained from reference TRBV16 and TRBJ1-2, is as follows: GEEVAQTPKHLVRGEGQKAKLYCAPIKGHSYVFWYQQVLKNEFKFLISFQNENVFDETGMPKERFSAKCLPNSPCSLEIQATKLEDSAVYFCASSQSKGMNYGYTFGSGTRLTVV.

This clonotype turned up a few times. The CDR3: CSARPPSSYNEQFF. The CDR3 nucleotides read TGCAGTGCTAGGCCCCCGAGCTCCTACAATGAGCAGTTCTTC. The gene calls are TRBV20-1 and TRBJ2-1, with D hard to call. The V gene lost 3 bases and the J gene lost 0 bases, with 9 bases spanning the gap. Germline V gives CDR1 DFQATT, CDR2 SNEGSKA (reference sequence). The CDR3 runs 14 residues.

The CDR3 spells CASSEVAGTGGSDTQYF. The CDR3 DNA reads as TGTGCCAGCAGTGAAGTCGCCGGGACAGGGGGCAGCGATACGCAGTATTTT. The V gene is TRBV6-1, the J gene TRBJ2-3; 12 bases map to TRBD1. CDR3 length: 17 residues. CDR1 MNHNS and CDR2 SASEGT come from the germline V gene. The V and J ends lost 1 base and 6 bases, in that order; junction bases with no gene match: 8.

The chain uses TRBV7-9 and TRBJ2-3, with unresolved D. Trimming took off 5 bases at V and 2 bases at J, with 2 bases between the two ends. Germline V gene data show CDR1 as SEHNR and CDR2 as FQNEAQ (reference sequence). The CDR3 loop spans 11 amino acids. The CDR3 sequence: CASSATDTQYF. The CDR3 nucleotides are TGTGCCAGCAGCGCCACAGATACGCAGTATTTT. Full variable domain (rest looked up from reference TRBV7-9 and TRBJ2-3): DTGVSQNPRHKITKRGQNVTFRCDPISEHNRLYWYRQTLGQGPEFLTYFQNEAQLEKSRLLSDRFSAERPKGSFSTLEIQRTEQGDSAMYLCASSATDTQYFGPGTRLTVL.

This CDR3 is CASMTQVPNPSTDTQYF. The CDR3 coding sequence is TGTGCCAGCATGACGCAGGTGCCGAACCCTAGCACAGATACGCAGTATTTT. This chain connects TRBV7-9 to TRBJ2-3; D ambiguous. V gave up 7 bases and J gave up 0 bases, with 20 bases separating them. The CDR3 runs to 17 residues. Per the germline V gene, CDR1 is SEHNR and CDR2 is FQNEAQ (reference sequence).

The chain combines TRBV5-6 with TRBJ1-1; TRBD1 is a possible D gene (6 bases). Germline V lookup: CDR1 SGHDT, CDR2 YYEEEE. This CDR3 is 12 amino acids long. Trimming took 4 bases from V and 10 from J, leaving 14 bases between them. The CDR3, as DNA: TGTGCCAGCAGCCCGGGGGGCGCGGGAGCTTTCTTT. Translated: CASSPGGAGAFF.

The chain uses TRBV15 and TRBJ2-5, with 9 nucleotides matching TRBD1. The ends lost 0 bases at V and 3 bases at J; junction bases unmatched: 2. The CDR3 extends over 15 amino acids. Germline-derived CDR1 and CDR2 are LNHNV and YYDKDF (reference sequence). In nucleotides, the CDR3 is TGTGCCACCAGCAGAGAGGGACAGGGAGAAGAGACCCAGTACTTC. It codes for CATSREGQGEETQYF.

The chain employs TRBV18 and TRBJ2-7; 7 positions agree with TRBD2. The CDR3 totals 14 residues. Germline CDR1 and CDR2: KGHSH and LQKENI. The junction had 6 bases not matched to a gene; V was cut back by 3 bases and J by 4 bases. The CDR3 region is CASSPGHGGYEQYF. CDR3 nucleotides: TGTGCCAGCTCACCCGGACACGGGGGGTACGAGCAGTACTTC.

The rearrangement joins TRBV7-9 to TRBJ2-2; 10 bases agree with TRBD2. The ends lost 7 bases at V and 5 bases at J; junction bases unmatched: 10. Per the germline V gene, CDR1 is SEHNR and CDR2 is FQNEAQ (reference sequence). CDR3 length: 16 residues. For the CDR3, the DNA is TGTGCCAGCAATCGGAGCGGGAGGGCCAATACCGGGGAGCTGTTTTTT. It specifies CASNRSGRANTGELFF.

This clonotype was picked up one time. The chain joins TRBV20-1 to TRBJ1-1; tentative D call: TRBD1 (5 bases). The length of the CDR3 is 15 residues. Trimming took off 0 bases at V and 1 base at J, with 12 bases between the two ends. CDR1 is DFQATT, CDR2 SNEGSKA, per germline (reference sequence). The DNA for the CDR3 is TGCAGTGCTAGAGAACCAGGGAGCTCGAACACTGAAGCTTTCTTT. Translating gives CSAREPGSSNTEAFF.